The present T cell receptor beta chain was sequenced within a study of shared clonotypes between healthy human individuals. CDR1 SGHNT and CDR2 YYREEE come from the germline V gene (reference sequence). The CDR3 runs 14 residues. V lost 1 base, J lost 0 bases, and 7 bases lay in between. Generated by immunoSEQ multiplex PCR, the TCRdb table keeps only in-frame clones and is missing some. The sample consists of about 490,000 clones, approximately 81% of them appearing once. The rearrangement joins TRBV5-4 to TRBJ1-1, with D unclear. The material sequenced was PBMCs. The receptor was derived from a woman in her 40s in good health. Some clones in this sample may be carry-over from other donors' samples. For the CDR3, the DNA is TGTGCCAGCAGCTTGCTAGAGATGAACACTGAAGCTTTCTTT. Translated: CASSLLEMNTEAFF.